Sequencing of this T cell receptor beta chain was carried out in a study of T cell responses to AZD1222 COVID-19 vaccine. Study-wide results and caveats: Repertoire samples came only from after the peak T cell response. Nearly half of spike-specific TCRs reportedly target variant regions that are unmutated in the B.1.351 and B.1.1.7 variants. Donors were largely white British and mainly female; clonal diversity was possibly underestimated.

In germline, CDR1 is MDHEN, CDR2 SYDVKM. Trimming at V came to 6 bases and at J to 5 bases, leaving 10 bases not matched to a gene. CDR3 length: 15 amino acids. This clone was seen just once. Its cognate antigen is unknown. The assay was immunoSEQ multiplex PCR, and TCRdb's table has in-frame clones only and misses some. The repertoire includes about 150,000 clones, less than 95% of them detected once, and roughly 1.3% sits in the top ten. The gene calls are TRBV28 and TRBJ2-7; 10 bases are a match to TRBD2. Sequencing was performed on peripheral blood, taken on day 0 of AZD1222 vaccination. The sequence was collected from an adult in good health. CDR3 in DNA: TGTGCCAGCAGCTGGGGGCTAGCGGGAGCGGACGAGCAGTACTTC. Translated, it gives CASSWGLAGADEQYF.